The rows below give T cell receptor beta chains drawn from one sample of a study of CD8 T cells in ankylosing spondylitis. TCRdb reprocessed the 5' RACE reads with MiXCR, giving one entry per CDR3 protein. The sample shows around 340,000 distinct CDR3 sequences, roughly 14% of them seen only once. What was sequenced was blood, either unsorted or a sorted T cell fraction (not recorded which). The receptors here all came from a male donor with ankylosing spondylitis or in good health (not recorded which). Each CDR3 is given with its conserved first and last residue. The D gene is left open where the match is weak. Size tells how often a clone was seen (once, few, many) or the class of an expanded clone, and some rows leave it out.

V gene: TRBV3-1
D gene: TRBD1
clone size: -
J gene: TRBJ1-1
CDR3 protein: CASSQGVGTGPLGTEAFF
CDR3 DNA: TGTGCCAGCAGCCAAGGTGTAGGGACAGGGCCTTTGGGGACTGAAGCTTTCTTT

V gene: TRBV20-1
D gene: -
clone size: many
J gene: TRBJ1-1
CDR3 protein: CSAIPGVGTEAFF
CDR3 DNA: TGCAGTGCTATTCCAGGGGTAGGGACTGAAGCTTTCTTT

V gene: TRBV20-1
D gene: -
clone size: -
J gene: TRBJ2-1
CDR3 protein: CSARVPRTTVNEQFF
CDR3 DNA: TGCAGTGCTAGAGTTCCCCGGACTACGGTCAATGAGCAGTTCTTC

V gene: TRBV10-3
D gene: -
clone size: many
J gene: TRBJ2-7
CDR3 protein: CAISEPDSLYEQYF
CDR3 DNA: TGTGCCATCAGTGAACCCGACAGCCTCTACGAGCAGTACTTC

V gene: TRBV6-1
D gene: TRBD2
clone size: -
J gene: TRBJ2-7
CDR3 protein: CASRAGLAWEQYF
CDR3 DNA: TGTGCCAGCAGGGCGGGACTAGCGTGGGAGCAGTACTTC

V gene: TRBV20-1
D gene: -
clone size: -
J gene: TRBJ2-7
CDR3 protein: CSARDSLDEQYF
CDR3 DNA: TGCAGTGCTAGGGACAGTTTGGACGAGCAGTACTTC

V gene: TRBV6-1
D gene: TRBD1
clone size: -
J gene: TRBJ1-1
CDR3 protein: CASNKRDRSEAFF
CDR3 DNA: TGTGCCAGCAACAAACGGGACAGGTCTGAAGCTTTCTTT

V gene: TRBV24-1
D gene: -
clone size: -
J gene: TRBJ2-1
CDR3 protein: CATSDPGLNEQFF
CDR3 DNA: TGTGCCACCAGTGATCCCGGGCTCAATGAGCAGTTCTTC

V gene: TRBV24-1
D gene: -
clone size: few
J gene: TRBJ2-3
CDR3 protein: CATSDTTRSDTQYF
CDR3 DNA: TGTGCCACCAGTGATACGACCCGGAGCGATACGCAGTATTTT

V gene: TRBV6-2/TRBV6-3
D gene: -
clone size: -
J gene: TRBJ2-2
CDR3 protein: CASRPYGQPHTGELFF
CDR3 DNA: TGTGCCAGCAGACCCTATGGACAGCCCCACACCGGGGAGCTGTTTTTT

V gene: TRBV11-3
D gene: TRBD2
clone size: few
J gene: TRBJ2-5
CDR3 protein: CASSPWTSGGEETQYF
CDR3 DNA: TGTGCCAGCAGCCCTTGGACTAGCGGGGGGGAAGAGACCCAGTACTTC

V gene: TRBV12-3/TRBV12-4
D gene: -
clone size: many
J gene: TRBJ2-7
CDR3 protein: CASSFIPSYEQYF
CDR3 DNA: TGTGCCAGCAGTTTTATACCCAGCTACGAGCAGTACTTC

V gene: TRBV14
D gene: -
clone size: few
J gene: TRBJ2-3
CDR3 protein: CASSHIRRAADTQYF
CDR3 DNA: TGTGCCAGCAGCCACATCCGCAGGGCAGCTGATACGCAGTATTTT

V gene: TRBV5-6
D gene: -
clone size: few
J gene: TRBJ1-4
CDR3 protein: CASSAGGPTNEKLFF
CDR3 DNA: TGTGCCAGCAGCGCCGGGGGCCCAACTAATGAAAAACTGTTTTTT

V gene: TRBV7-9
D gene: -
clone size: -
J gene: TRBJ1-6
CDR3 protein: CASSLGPERSPLHF
CDR3 DNA: TGTGCCAGCAGCTTAGGCCCCGAGCGCTCACCCCTCCACTTT

V gene: TRBV18
D gene: -
clone size: few
J gene: TRBJ2-7
CDR3 protein: CASSPPWTRYEQYF
CDR3 DNA: TGTGCCAGCTCACCACCGTGGACCCGATACGAGCAGTACTTC

V gene: TRBV12-3/TRBV12-4
D gene: TRBD1
clone size: few
J gene: TRBJ2-5
CDR3 protein: CASNADRQTQYF
CDR3 DNA: TGTGCCAGCAACGCGGACAGGCAGACCCAGTACTTC

V gene: TRBV2
D gene: TRBD1
clone size: few
J gene: TRBJ1-2
CDR3 protein: CARRQGATNYGYTF
CDR3 DNA: TGTGCCAGACGCCAGGGGGCTACTAACTATGGCTACACCTTC

V gene: TRBV21-1
D gene: -
clone size: -
J gene: TRBJ2-7
CDR3 protein: CASTQRGRQGHEQYF
CDR3 DNA: TGTGCCAGCACCCAAAGGGGTAGACAGGGACACGAGCAGTACTTC

V gene: TRBV20-1
D gene: -
clone size: -
J gene: TRBJ2-3
CDR3 protein: CSAQRGRVSTDTQYF
CDR3 DNA: TGCAGTGCCCAACGCGGCAGGGTTAGCACAGATACGCAGTATTTT

V gene: TRBV4-2
D gene: TRBD1
clone size: -
J gene: TRBJ1-1
CDR3 protein: CASSQPQGARGTEAFF
CDR3 DNA: TGTGCCAGCAGCCAACCACAGGGGGCGCGGGGCACTGAAGCTTTCTTT

V gene: TRBV7-8
D gene: TRBD1
clone size: many
J gene: TRBJ1-1
CDR3 protein: CASSQNRGYTEAFF
CDR3 DNA: TGTGCCAGCAGCCAAAACAGGGGATACACTGAAGCTTTCTTT

V gene: TRBV19
D gene: -
clone size: -
J gene: TRBJ1-2
CDR3 protein: CASRDRPYGYGYTF
CDR3 DNA: TGTGCCAGTAGAGACCGCCCGTACGGCTATGGCTACACCTTC

V gene: TRBV5-1
D gene: -
clone size: few
J gene: TRBJ2-3
CDR3 protein: CASSLGQVGSSTDTQYF
CDR3 DNA: TGCGCCAGCAGCTTGGGGCAGGTTGGCTCTAGCACAGATACGCAGTATTTT

V gene: TRBV12-3/TRBV12-4
D gene: -
clone size: many
J gene: TRBJ1-1
CDR3 protein: CASRGGEAFF
CDR3 DNA: TGTGCCAGCCGGGGGGGTGAAGCTTTCTTT

V gene: TRBV25-1
D gene: TRBD1
clone size: few
J gene: TRBJ1-4
CDR3 protein: CASSGSTGVGEKLFF
CDR3 DNA: TGTGCCAGCAGTGGGTCTACAGGGGTAGGGGAAAAACTGTTTTTT

V gene: TRBV29-1
D gene: TRBD1
clone size: many
J gene: TRBJ2-1
CDR3 protein: CSVFGTGFYEQFF
CDR3 DNA: TGCAGCGTTTTCGGGACAGGGTTTTATGAGCAGTTCTTC

V gene: TRBV5-1
D gene: -
clone size: few
J gene: TRBJ2-4
CDR3 protein: CASSLDEGKNIQYF
CDR3 DNA: TGCGCCAGCAGCCTAGATGAGGGAAAAAACATTCAGTACTTC

V gene: TRBV12-3/TRBV12-4
D gene: -
clone size: few
J gene: TRBJ2-3
CDR3 protein: CASRAGTSTDTQYF
CDR3 DNA: TGTGCCAGCAGAGCCGGGACTAGCACAGATACGCAGTATTTT

V gene: TRBV5-1
D gene: TRBD1
clone size: -
J gene: TRBJ1-1
CDR3 protein: CASSWGTDTEAFF
CDR3 DNA: TGCGCCAGCAGCTGGGGGACAGACACTGAAGCTTTCTTT

V gene: TRBV7-4
D gene: -
clone size: -
J gene: TRBJ2-1
CDR3 protein: CACSSLGTPALAYNEQFF
CDR3 DNA: TGTGCCTGCAGCTCGTTAGGGACTCCAGCCCTGGCCTACAATGAGCAGTTCTTC

V gene: TRBV5-5
D gene: -
clone size: few
J gene: TRBJ2-5
CDR3 protein: CASSLVRSSQETQYF
CDR3 DNA: TGTGCCAGCAGCTTGGTGCGGTCCTCCCAAGAGACCCAGTACTTC

V gene: TRBV5-1
D gene: -
clone size: few
J gene: TRBJ1-4
CDR3 protein: CASSLDAGATNEKLFF
CDR3 DNA: TGCGCCAGCAGCTTGGATGCTGGGGCAACTAATGAAAAACTGTTTTTT

V gene: TRBV20-1
D gene: -
clone size: -
J gene: TRBJ2-1
CDR3 protein: CSATRDSYNEQFF
CDR3 DNA: TGCAGTGCTACCCGGGACTCCTACAATGAGCAGTTCTTC

V gene: TRBV7-8
D gene: TRBD2
clone size: -
J gene: TRBJ2-3
CDR3 protein: CASSLTGGNADTQYF
CDR3 DNA: TGTGCCAGCAGCTTGACGGGAGGGAACGCAGATACGCAGTATTTT

V gene: TRBV5-1
D gene: -
clone size: -
J gene: TRBJ1-5
CDR3 protein: CASSRGADQPQHF
CDR3 DNA: TGCGCCAGCAGCAGGGGGGCGGATCAGCCCCAGCATTTT

V gene: TRBV20-1
D gene: TRBD2
clone size: few
J gene: TRBJ2-1
CDR3 protein: CSAVPLAGGSYNEQFF
CDR3 DNA: TGCAGTGCCGTGCCTCTAGCGGGAGGATCTTACAATGAGCAGTTCTTC

V gene: TRBV3-1
D gene: TRBD2
clone size: -
J gene: TRBJ2-2
CDR3 protein: CASSRGTSGRTFSGELFF
CDR3 DNA: TGTGCCAGCAGCCGAGGGACTAGCGGGAGGACCTTTTCCGGGGAGCTGTTTTTT

V gene: TRBV5-1
D gene: -
clone size: -
J gene: TRBJ2-6
CDR3 protein: CASSFDKRGSGANVLTF
CDR3 DNA: TGCGCCAGCAGCTTCGACAAGAGGGGGTCCGGGGCCAACGTCCTGACTTTC